This entry describes one T cell receptor beta chain. The record originates from a study of blood T cell repertoires in COVID-19. Across the whole study: COVID-19 samples, acute and convalescent, were from the United States, Italy and Spain.

TCRdb's table, derived via immunoSEQ multiplex PCR, lists solely in-frame clones and lacks some. The sample shows about 88,000 clones, around nine tenths of them seen only once. Germline CDR1 and CDR2: SEHNR and FQNEAQ (reference sequence). The CDR3 totals 18 residues. V shed 3 bases and J 0 bases; nucleotides not matched to a gene: 9. The receptor comes from a woman older than 75 with acute or convalescent COVID-19. The chain combines TRBV7-9 with TRBJ2-1, with 9 bases aligning to TRBD2. Sequencing input: peripheral blood. The CDR3 nucleotides read TGTGCCAGCAGCTTCCTAGCGGGGACCGGGAGCTCCTACAATGAGCAGTTCTTC. Amino acid sequence: CASSFLAGTGSSYNEQFF.